One sample yielded the 16 T cell receptor beta chains listed below, sequenced in a study of neoadjuvant anti-PD-1 for oral cavity cancer. TCRdb's copy holds only in-frame clones and misses some; the assay was immunoSEQ multiplex PCR. This table holds about 12,000 clones, under 60% found once. This specimen was tumor tissue, taken before nivolumab (anti-PD-1) treatment. These receptor sequences come from a person between 40 and 80 years old with oral cavity squamous cell carcinoma.

The rearrangement links TRBV29-1 to TRBJ1-3, with D maybe TRBD1 (5 bases). The ends were cut back, 7 bases at V and 0 bases at J, with 7 bases in the middle. The CDR3 is 12 residues long. CDR1 SQVTM and CDR2 ANQGSEA come from the germline V gene. The chain's CDR3 is CSATVSGNTIYF. DNA for the CDR3: TGCAGCGCGACAGTCTCTGGAAACACCATATATTTT.

The rearrangement uses TRBV6-5 and TRBJ1-4, with 7 nucleotides matching TRBD1. With V trimmed by 0 bases and J by 6 bases, 4 bases remained unmatched. The CDR3 spans 15 residues. Germline V CDR1 and CDR2: MNHEY, SVGAGI. Here the CDR3 reads CASSYSYRGDEKLFF. CDR3 coding DNA: TGTGCCAGCAGTTACTCGTACAGGGGTGATGAAAAACTGTTTTTT.

CDR3 sequence reads: CASSLGSSAGGSDEQYF. In nucleotides, the CDR3 is TGTGCCAGCAGCTTAGGATCGAGCGCGGGAGGGAGCGACGAGCAGTACTTC. The chain carries TRBV11-3 and TRBJ2-7, with TRBD2 matching 9 bases. Germline values: CDR1 SGHNT, CDR2 YENEEA. The CDR3 extends over 17 amino acids. The V segment lost 1 base and the J segment 5 bases; nucleotides outside the gene matches: 12. Based on the CDR3 plus reference TRBV11-3 and TRBJ2-7, the full variable domain is EAGVVQSPRYKIIEKKQPVAFWCNPISGHNTLYWYLQNLGQGPELLIRYENEEAVDDSQLPKDRFSAERLKGVDSTLKIQPAELGDSAVYLCASSLGSSAGGSDEQYFGPGTRLTVT.

V and J are TRBV18 and TRBJ2-6; TRBD1 agrees at 8 bases. This CDR3 spans 18 amino acids. V lost 4 bases, J lost 0 bases, and 8 bases stayed unmatched. CDR1 is KGHSH and CDR2 is LQKENI in the germline V gene. CDR3 in DNA: TGTGCCAGCTCACGGCCGGGACAGGTAGTCTCTGGGGCCAACGTCCTGACTTTC. It translates to CASSRPGQVVSGANVLTF.

V gene TRBV28 combines with J gene TRBJ2-1, with D unclear. The CDR3 contains 12 residues. Germline assignment: CDR1 MDHEN and CDR2 SYDVKM. V lost 8 bases to trimming and J lost 9 bases, with 14 bases between them. The CDR3 bases are TGTGCCAGCCTAAGTTCCGTAGGTGAGCAGTTCTTC. As protein: CASLSSVGEQFF.

The V gene is TRBV6-5, the J gene TRBJ2-7, with D hard to call. V was clipped by 2 bases and J by 3 bases, with 14 bases between them. Germline assignment: CDR1 MNHEY and CDR2 SVGAGI. The CDR3 contains 15 residues. CDR3 in amino acids: CASSYGPLKDYEQYF. In DNA, the CDR3 is TGTGCCAGCAGTTACGGACCGCTTAAAGACTACGAGCAGTACTTC.

By proportion, this clone is medium-sized. The rearrangement uses TRBV9 and TRBJ2-7; D not resolved. This CDR3 is built from 12 residues. Trimming removed 0 bases at V and 6 bases at J, with 7 bases between. CDR1 is SGDLS and CDR2 is YYNGEE in the germline V gene. DNA for the CDR3: TGTGCCAGCAGCGTAGCCCATGGCGAGCAGTACTTC. Protein product: CASSVAHGEQYF.

Sample share makes this clone medium-sized (0.01 to 0.1%). The chain uses TRBV7-9 and TRBJ2-2; D remains unclear. CDR1 and CDR2 (germline): SEHNR, FQNEAQ (reference sequence). This CDR3 comprises 11 residues. V was trimmed by 5 bases and J by 5 bases, leaving 3 bases between them. The CDR3 DNA sequence: TGTGCCAGCAGCCCTACCGGGGAGCTGTTTTTT. It specifies CASSPTGELFF.

The rearrangement links TRBV11-2 to TRBJ2-5; maybe TRBD2 (6 bases). CDR3 length equals 14 residues. Trimming cost V 2 bases and J 4 bases, with 11 bases left between them. Germline CDR1 and CDR2: SGHAT and FQNNGV. This CDR3 reads CASSLSVGRETQYF. CDR3 coding DNA: TGTGCCAGCAGCTTATCGGTCGGGAGAGAGACCCAGTACTTC.

This rearrangement joins TRBV5-1 to TRBJ2-1; a possible D gene is TRBD2 (5 bases). CDR1 and CDR2 (germline): SGHRS, YFSETQ. The CDR3 runs to 14 residues. Between the trimmed V and J ends, which lost 1 base and 9 bases, there was a span of 14 bases. CDR3 amino acids: CASSLRPFEGEQFF. CDR3 nucleotides: TGCGCCAGCAGCTTGAGGCCTTTTGAGGGTGAGCAGTTCTTC.

This clone was counted between two and nine times. V is TRBV28 and J is TRBJ2-7, with D uncertain. Germline CDR1 reads MDHEN; CDR2 reads SYDVKM. This CDR3 contains 14 residues. The ends were cut back, 6 bases at V and 0 bases at J, with 12 bases in the middle. The CDR3 region is CASRGSLSSYEQYF. CDR3 coding DNA: TGTGCCAGCAGGGGCAGTTTAAGCTCCTACGAGCAGTACTTC. Drawing the rest from reference TRBV28 and TRBJ2-7, the complete variable domain is DVKVTQSSRYLVKRTGEKVFLECVQDMDHENMFWYRQDPGLGLRLIYFSYDVKMKEKGDIPEGYSVSREKKERFSLILESASTNQTSMYLCASRGSLSSYEQYFGPGTRLTVT.

The genes are TRBV28 and TRBJ1-1, with TRBD1 identical over 7 bases. CDR1 and CDR2 from the germline V gene are MDHEN and SYDVKM. The V gene end was trimmed by 9 bases and the J gene end by 0 bases; junction bases not matched to a gene: 1. This CDR3 comprises 12 residues. CDR3 DNA: TGTGCCAGTGACAGGGTGAACACTGAAGCTTTCTTT. It codes for CASDRVNTEAFF.

J is TRBJ2-1 and V is TRBV7-2; no clear D gene. The V end lost 3 bases, the J end lost 4 bases, and 10 bases lay between the germline ends. The CDR3 is made up of 14 amino acids. Looked up from germline, CDR1 is SGHTA and CDR2 is FQGNSA. The CDR3 region is CASSFGVLYNEQFF. The CDR3 nucleotides are TGTGCCAGCAGCTTTGGTGTTTTATACAATGAGCAGTTCTTC.

By proportion, this clone is medium-sized. The chain combines TRBV5-6 with TRBJ2-7; 8 nucleotides agree with TRBD1. V was pared by 2 bases and J by 1 base, with 2 bases of the junction left unmatched. This CDR3 comprises 14 residues. CDR1 and CDR2 from the germline V gene are SGHDT and YYEEEE. The CDR3 sequence: CASSFRGLSYEQYF. For the CDR3, the DNA is TGTGCCAGCAGCTTCAGGGGGCTGTCCTACGAGCAGTACTTC. The full variable domain, rest sourced from reference TRBV5-6 and TRBJ2-7, is DAGVTQSPTHLIKTRGQQVTLRCSPKSGHDTVSWYQQALGQGPQFIFQYYEEEERQRGNFPDRFSGHQFPNYSSELNVNALLLGDSALYLCASSFRGLSYEQYFGPGTRLTVT.

This rearrangement joins TRBV6-1 to TRBJ2-3; TRBD2 agrees at 9 bases. CDR1 is MNHNS and CDR2 is SASEGT in the germline V gene. The CDR3 totals 17 residues. The V gene end was trimmed by 2 bases and the J gene end by 2 bases; junction bases not matched to a gene: 8. CDR3 coding DNA: TGTGCCAGCAGTGAATTTGGCGGGAGGGCCGCCACAGATACGCAGTATTTT. It translates to CASSEFGGRAATDTQYF.

V usage is TRBV9 and J usage is TRBJ2-1; D is tentatively TRBD1 or TRBD2 (5 bases each). The germline V gene encodes CDR1 SGDLS and CDR2 YYNGEE. Trimming cost V 5 bases and J 4 bases, with 19 bases left between them. There are 16 residues in the CDR3. The CDR3 is CASSARAGSLYNEQFF. CDR3 in DNA: TGTGCCAGCAGTGCGCGGGCAGGGAGCCTATACAATGAGCAGTTCTTC. Full variable domain (remainder filled in from reference TRBV9 and TRBJ2-1): DSGVTQTPKHLITATGQRVTLRCSPRSGDLSVYWYQQSLDQGLQFLIQYYNGEERAKGNILERFSAQQFPDLHSELNLSSLELGDSALYFCASSARAGSLYNEQFFGPGTRLTVL.